This T cell receptor (beta chain) stems from a study of T cells in Graves' hyperthyroidism and ophthalmopathy. Findings and limits, study-wide: In the blood, most expanded thyroid clonotypes above 0.001 appeared as well.

From RNA transcripts, TCR beta CDR3 regions were amplified. In the first-round RT-PCR of the TCR CDR3, the HTBI primer set was used. TCRdb ran MiXCR on the multiplex PCR reads and lists one entry per CDR3 protein. The sample holds roughly 640,000 distinct CDR3 sequences; about 16% are singletons and the top ten take 2.5% to 4%. Unmatched junction bases numbered 5, after V lost 4 bases and J lost 2 bases. CDR3 size: 15 residues. Germline values: CDR1 SGHDT, CDR2 YYEEEE. This clonotype was seen at least ten times. Its antigen is as yet unknown. Diagnosing involved the use of clinical symptoms, serum thyroxine and TRAb, thyroid ultrasound and orbital computed tomography.

What was sequenced was blood. This receptor was identified in a woman aged 40 to 55 with Graves' ophthalmopathy. The chain joins TRBV5-6 to TRBJ2-3, with 9 bases lining up with TRBD2. The CDR3 DNA is TGTGCCAGCAGCCGCGGGGGGGGTCCCACAGATACGCAGTATTTT. It is translated as CASSRGGGPTDTQYF.